This T cell receptor (beta chain) was sequenced in a study of OX40 agonist ivuxolimab in advanced cancers. TCRdb's copy holds only in-frame clones and misses some; the assay was immunoSEQ multiplex PCR. The sample holds about 27,000 clones; around 83% are singletons and the top ten take under 25%. CDR1 and CDR2 from the germline V gene are MDHEN and SYDVKM. CDR3 length: 15 residues. J lost 2 bases, V lost 2 bases, and 1 base had no gene match. This clone was found once. Its antigen is still unknown. Study-level results: A proportion of nonresponders additionally exhibited low normalized T-cell clonal expansion. Clonal expansion was seen in CD4+ and CD8+ blood T cells by week 6 at 0.1 to 3.0 mg/kg.

Autoimmune disease history or systemic immunosuppression led to patient exclusion. Sampling of blood occurred at baseline, cycle 4 day 1, and cycle 7 day 1. The sample in question was CD4+ or CD8+ T cells sorted from blood, obtained in a trial of the OX40 agonist ivuxolimab. The J gene is TRBJ2-3, the V gene TRBV28, with 10 positions matching TRBD2. This TCR derives from an adult with an advanced solid tumor such as melanoma, head and neck, liver or kidney cancer. CDR3 in DNA: TGTGCCAGCAGTTTAAGCGGGGGGGCCACAGATACGCAGTATTTT. Protein product: CASSLSGGATDTQYF.